The next 18 T cell receptor beta chains were all read from a single sample in a study of blood T cell repertoires in COVID-19. The method was immunoSEQ multiplex PCR; TCRdb's version includes in-frame clones alone and lacks a portion of them. The sample shows approximately 100,000 clones, 75% to 85% of them seen only once. Sequenced sample: peripheral blood. These receptors were taken from a human donor in a cohort sampled during active COVID-19.

This chain uses TRBV15 with TRBJ2-3; 11 nucleotides match TRBD2. The CDR3 is made up of 16 amino acids. Germline V gives CDR1 LNHNV, CDR2 YYDKDF (reference sequence). V trimming: 9 bases; J trimming: 5 bases; junction bases outside the gene matches: 13. CDR3 in amino acids: CATELISGGAIDTQYF. The CDR3 bases are TGTGCCACTGAACTTATTAGCGGGGGGGCCATAGATACGCAGTATTTT.

The chain couples TRBV2 to TRBJ2-1; a possible D gene is TRBD1 (6 bases). The CDR3 is made up of 13 amino acids. Per germline, CDR1 SNHLY and CDR2 FYNNEI. Trimming removed 5 bases from V and 7 bases from J, with 12 bases in between. CDR3 loop: CASSMQGTNEQFF. The CDR3 nucleotides are TGTGCCAGCAGTATGCAGGGGACGAATGAGCAGTTCTTC.

The genes are TRBV7-2 and TRBJ2-2, with 13 bases matching TRBD2. CDR1 is SGHTA and CDR2 is FQGNSA in the germline V gene. Trimming took 5 bases from V and 4 from J; bases not matched to a gene: 4. The CDR3 contains 16 residues. The CDR3 loop is CASSRLAGGVTGELFF. DNA of the CDR3: TGTGCCAGCAGCAGACTAGCGGGAGGTGTCACCGGGGAGCTGTTTTTT.

Written as DNA, the CDR3 is TGTGCCAGCAGTCGCGGGACAGGGAGGGAAAAACTGTTTTTT. This translates into CASSRGTGREKLFF. The chain joins TRBV5-6 to TRBJ1-4; 9 positions agree with TRBD1. This CDR3 is built from 14 residues. After removal of 5 bases from V and 8 bases from J, the junction contained 7 bases not matched to a gene. The germline gives CDR1 SGHDT, CDR2 YYEEEE.

V usage is TRBV4-3 and J usage is TRBJ2-7, with D hard to call. The CDR3 is made up of 13 amino acids. Trimming shortened V by 0 bases and J by 6 bases, and 9 bases separated the two germline ends. The germline V gene has CDR1 LGHNA and CDR2 YSLEER. As DNA, the CDR3 is TGCGCCAGCAGCCAAGAAATTCCGGGCGAGCAGTACTTC. It translates to CASSQEIPGEQYF.

This clone was counted a single time. V and J are TRBV9 and TRBJ2-7; TRBD2 matches at 13 bases. V shed 3 bases and J 2 bases; nucleotides not matched to a gene: 5. Germline V gives CDR1 SGDLS, CDR2 YYNGEE. The CDR3 loop spans 16 amino acids. CDR3 loop: CASSAGLAGAPYEQYF. The CDR3 bases are TGTGCCAGCAGCGCCGGACTAGCGGGAGCGCCCTACGAGCAGTACTTC.

V is TRBV30 and J is TRBJ2-7; possibly TRBD1 for D (6 bases). The CDR3 loop spans 13 amino acids. Germline V gene data show CDR1 as GTSNPN and CDR2 as SVGIG (reference sequence). V lost 7 bases, J lost 2 bases, and 15 bases lay in between. The CDR3 coding sequence is TGTGCCTCCACCCAGGGGCCAGCCTACGAGCAGTACTTC. Translation: CASTQGPAYEQYF. Combining the CDR3 with reference TRBV30 and TRBJ2-7 gives the whole variable domain SQTIHQWPATLVQPVGSPLSLECTVEGTSNPNLYWYRQAAGRGLQLLFYSVGIGQISSEVPQNLSASRPQDRQFILSSKKLLLSDSGFYLCASTQGPAYEQYFGPGTRLTVT.

The rearrangement links TRBV30 to TRBJ2-2, with D possibly TRBD2 on 7 matching bases. The CDR3 consists of 15 residues. Germline assignment: CDR1 GTSNPN and CDR2 SVGIG (reference sequence). V gave up 3 bases and J gave up 6 bases, with 17 bases separating them. The CDR3 DNA sequence: TGTGCCTGGAGGTTTCGTACAGGGAGGGCCGGGGAGCTGTTTTTT. It encodes CAWRFRTGRAGELFF.

This clone appeared a few times. V gene TRBV15 combines with J gene TRBJ2-1, with 11 bases matching TRBD2. Germline CDR1 is LNHNV and CDR2 is YYDKDF (reference sequence). Trimming cost V 5 bases and J 4 bases; bases outside gene matches: 7. The CDR3 is made up of 16 amino acids. Written as DNA, the CDR3 is TGTGCCACCAGCGGAACTAGCGGGAGAAGTTACAATGAGCAGTTCTTC. Protein: CATSGTSGRSYNEQFF.

The chain joins TRBV14 to TRBJ1-1; D is perhaps TRBD1 (5 bases). From germline, CDR1 is SGHDN and CDR2 FVKESK. This CDR3 region has 14 residues. Trimming shortened V by 3 bases and J by 5 bases, and 13 bases separated the two germline ends. CDR3 sequence: CASSQWQGGTEAFF. The CDR3 bases are TGTGCCAGCAGCCAGTGGCAGGGAGGTACTGAAGCTTTCTTT.

This sequence joins TRBV28 and TRBJ1-5; TRBD1 aligns across 12 bases. Losses at the gene ends were 3 bases for V and 6 bases for J; bases not matched to a gene: 9. This CDR3 has 17 residues. The V gene's germline CDR1 is MDHEN and CDR2 SYDVKM. CDR3: CASSLPSGTGGRQPQHF. DNA for the CDR3: TGTGCCAGCAGTTTGCCCTCCGGGACAGGGGGCCGTCAGCCCCAGCATTTT.

The genes are TRBV4-3 and TRBJ2-7; possible D gene TRBD1, 6 bases. Germline V gene sequence: CDR1 LGHNA, CDR2 YSLEER. This CDR3 spans 15 amino acids. Trimming took 4 bases from V and 4 from J, leaving 17 bases between them. CDR3 protein: CASSPSRGSVYEQYF. The DNA of the CDR3 is TGCGCCAGCAGCCCGAGCAGGGGCAGCGTATACGAGCAGTACTTC.

The chain combines TRBV28 with TRBJ1-6; weak D call: TRBD1 (5 bases). Per the germline V gene, CDR1 is MDHEN and CDR2 is SYDVKM. The V gene lost 6 bases and the J gene lost 7 bases, with 16 bases spanning the gap. The CDR3 consists of 15 residues. The CDR3 coding sequence is TGTGCCAGCAGCACCCAAGGGGCGGGGAATTCACCCCTCCACTTT. It yields the protein CASSTQGAGNSPLHF.

The J gene is TRBJ1-5, the V gene TRBV6-6; D ambiguous. The germline V and J ends were trimmed by 5 bases and 11 bases, with 25 bases remaining between them. CDR1 is MNHNY, CDR2 SVGAGI, per germline (reference sequence). The CDR3 runs to 16 residues. The CDR3 DNA follows: TGTGCCAGCAGTCCGCGGGGAGGTGGAGGAGGGTTAGCCCAGCATTTT. Encoded protein: CASSPRGGGGGLAQHF.

The count of this clone is one. The chain carries TRBV18 and TRBJ1-4; D is perhaps TRBD1 (6 bases). CDR1 and CDR2 (germline): KGHSH, LQKENI. V was trimmed by 4 bases and J by 6 bases, leaving 9 bases between them. CDR3 size: 13 residues. The CDR3 here is CASSRAGDEKLFF. The CDR3 coding sequence is TGTGCCAGCTCACGGGCAGGGGATGAAAAACTGTTTTTT.

The V gene is TRBV10-2, the J gene TRBJ1-2; D call uncertain. Trimming shortened V by 7 bases and J by 7 bases, and 16 bases separated the two germline ends. The CDR3 is 13 amino acids. Germline V gives CDR1 WSHSY, CDR2 SAAADI. The CDR3 sequence is CASKTFLGSGYTF. The CDR3 DNA follows: TGCGCCAGCAAGACATTCTTAGGGAGTGGCTACACCTTC.

This rearrangement joins TRBV24-1 to TRBJ2-5; 7 bases align to TRBD2. Germline V gene data show CDR1 as KGHDR and CDR2 as SFDVKD. Trimming cost V 3 bases and J 5 bases; bases outside gene matches: 11. This CDR3 has 16 residues. The CDR3 here is CATSDGGVPHRETQYF. The CDR3 DNA follows: TGTGCCACCAGTGATGGGGGGGTCCCCCACCGGGAGACCCAGTACTTC.

The chain recombines TRBV5-5 with TRBJ2-5; maybe TRBD1 (6 bases). Germline V CDR1 and CDR2: SGHKS, YYEKEE (reference sequence). CDR3 length: 11 residues. Trimming took 0 bases from V and 14 from J, leaving 11 bases between them. CDR3: CASSLEGHSYF. In DNA, the CDR3 is TGTGCCAGCAGCTTGGAGGGACACTCCTACTTC.